Listed below are T cell receptor beta chains from one sample, sequenced in a study of blood T cell repertoires in COVID-19. Clones were read by immunoSEQ multiplex PCR, and TCRdb kept only the in-frame ones, dropping some. The repertoire has some 100,000 clones, roughly 88% of them found once; the top ten carry around 2.1%. The material sequenced was peripheral blood. The receptor source for this set is a man aged 45 to 65 with COVID-19, enrolled during active disease. The conserved cysteine and the conserved F or W are not part of the CDR3 here.

v_call	cdr3_aa
TRBV3-1/TRBV3-2	ASSQGRFYEQY
TRBV5-8	ASSLGQYSNQPQH
TRBV6-5	ASRTGSQPQH
TRBV6-5	ASSYGSGGGQPQH
TRBV18	ASSLPSTDTQY
TRBV7-9	ASSYSGGNEQY
TRBV7-9	ASSSRTGGHEQY
TRBV18	ASTDRVQDSPLH
TRBV5-4	ASSAGQGNYGYT
TRBV13	ASSLGTGMGNTIY
TRBV5-6	ASSSPGGPQH
TRBV19	ASSILGLNYGYT
TRBV15	ATSRDQLNTEAF
TRBV11-3	ASSLVAAGGGEQF
TRBV30	AWSRTGRRNQPQH
TRBV15	ATSSRDSYEQY
TRBV11-2	ASSLGDRQYNEQF
TRBV11-2	ASRPPGAKNIQY
TRBV6-5	ASTGGQGTSGYT
TRBV30	ALIPMGEKLF
TRBV7-2	ASSLVGFRWTGRTDTQY
TRBV29-1	SVEPVTGGYYGYT